The entry that follows covers one T cell receptor beta chain sequence. Antigen specificity is unknown. Time point specified: week 35, safety follow-up. Mutant IDH1 20-mer peptide, at 300 ug, made up each vaccine dose, with topical imiquimod. Vaccinations, eight in total, occurred in weeks 1, 3, 5, 7, 11, 15, 19, 23. The record originates from a study of a mutant IDH1 vaccine in newly diagnosed glioma. Across the study: Vaccines began 4-6 weeks after radiotherapy alone, or with temozolomide cycles.

Clones were sequenced by immunoSEQ multiplex PCR, and TCRdb holds only the in-frame ones, with some missing. The sample contains tens of thousands of clones, roughly 80% of which appear only once. V was pared by 2 bases and J by 5 bases, with 13 bases between. Germline CDR1 SGHKS, CDR2 YYEKEE (reference sequence). This CDR3 has 14 amino acids. The sample here was PBMCs, taken from a glioma patient whose treatment included an IDH1 peptide vaccine. The V call is TRBV5-5, the J call TRBJ2-5; a possible D gene is TRBD1 (6 bases). This TCR was recovered from a man in his thirties or forties with glioma. CDR3 sequence: CASSLTGLSETQYF. In DNA, the CDR3 is TGTGCCAGCAGCTTAACAGGGTTGTCGGAGACCCAGTACTTC.